The T cell receptor (beta chain) described here comes from a study of T cell changes during pregnancy in multiple sclerosis. Sequencing was performed with immunoSEQ multiplex PCR; in TCRdb, only in-frame clones are kept and a portion is missing. The sample holds 93,000 or so clones, approximately 89% seen once. In germline, CDR1 is LNHDA, CDR2 SQIVND (reference sequence). With 3 bases clipped from V and 4 bases from J, the junction kept 8 bases outside the gene matches. The CDR3 spans 17 residues. The clonotype originates from a female donor with multiple sclerosis, enrolled in a pregnancy study. The chain couples TRBV19 to TRBJ2-1, with 11 bases lining up with TRBD1. Sequencing used peripheral blood, obtained before pregnancy. The CDR3 protein is CASSIWRGDRGYNEQFF. For the CDR3, the DNA is TGTGCCAGTAGTATTTGGCGGGGGGACAGGGGGTACAATGAGCAGTTCTTC.